The clone carrying this T cell receptor (beta chain) was seen many times. MiXCR was run by TCRdb on the RT-PCR reads, yielding one entry per CDR3 protein. The data contain 550,000 to 750,000 distinct CDR3 sequences, approximately 14% of them singletons. Germline assignment: CDR1 SGHDT and CDR2 YYEEEE. V gave up 0 bases and J gave up 10 bases, with 13 bases separating them. The CDR3 extends over 14 amino acids. The TCR was taken from a female donor in good health, serving as a healthy control. The material sequenced was memory CD4+ T cells from blood. The chain is built from TRBV5-6 and TRBJ1-4, with D uncertain. CDR3 sequence (DNA): TGTGCCAGCAGCTTGGAGGGCGGCGACTTAAAACTGTTTTTT. The encoded protein is CASSLEGGDLKLFF.